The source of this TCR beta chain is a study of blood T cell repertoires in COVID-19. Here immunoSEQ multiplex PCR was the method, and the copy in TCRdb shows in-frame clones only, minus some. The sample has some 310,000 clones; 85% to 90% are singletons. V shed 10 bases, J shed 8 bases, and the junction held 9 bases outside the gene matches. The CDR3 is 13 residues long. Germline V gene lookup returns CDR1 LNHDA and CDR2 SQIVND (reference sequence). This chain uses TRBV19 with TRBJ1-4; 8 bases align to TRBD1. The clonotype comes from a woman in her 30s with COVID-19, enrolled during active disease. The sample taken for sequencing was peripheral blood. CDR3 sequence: CATGGTGGEKLFF. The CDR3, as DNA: TGTGCCACTGGGGGGACAGGTGGCGAAAAACTGTTTTTT.